These T cell receptor beta chains were read from a single sample in a study of T cell clonotyping in hematopoietic cell transplantation. Here immunoSEQ multiplex PCR was the method, and the copy in TCRdb shows in-frame clones only, minus some. Of nearly 70,000 clones detected, about 93% appear once; the ten largest clones hold around 1.6%. The sample comprised peripheral blood mononuclear cells. The receptors originated from a middle-aged man in good health. Some clones in this sample may be carry-over from other donors' samples. The CDR3 runs from the conserved cysteine through the conserved F or W. A D gene is named only where the DNA matches it firmly. For some rows the clone size is stated as once, few or many, or as a class when expanded; others skip it.

size: NA
J: TRBJ1-1
V: TRBV6-5
D: NA
CDR3: CASSYSTGNTEAFF
DNA: TGTGCCAGCAGTTACTCAACAGGGAACACTGAAGCTTTCTTT

size: NA
J: TRBJ1-5
V: TRBV29-1
D: NA
CDR3: CSVGDYNQPQHF
DNA: TGCAGCGTTGGAGACTACAATCAGCCCCAGCATTTT

size: NA
J: TRBJ2-2
V: TRBV27
D: TRBD2
CDR3: CASSPRTSGGELFF
DNA: TGTGCCAGCAGTCCCCGGACTAGTGGCGGGGAGCTGTTTTTT

size: NA
J: TRBJ2-7
V: TRBV28
D: NA
CDR3: CASSAVGSYEQYF
DNA: TGTGCCAGCAGTGCCGTTGGGTCCTACGAGCAGTACTTC

size: NA
J: TRBJ1-1
V: TRBV9
D: NA
CDR3: CASSVELVDTEAFF
DNA: TGTGCCAGCAGCGTAGAACTGGTGGACACTGAAGCTTTCTTT

size: NA
J: TRBJ1-5
V: TRBV27
D: TRBD1
CDR3: CASSFSGQGSNQPQHF
DNA: TGTGCCAGCAGTTTCTCCGGACAGGGAAGCAATCAGCCCCAGCATTTT

size: NA
J: TRBJ1-1
V: TRBV11-1
D: NA
CDR3: CASSSALQGVQAFF
DNA: TGTGCCAGCAGCTCCGCGTTACAAGGGGTACAAGCTTTCTTT

size: NA
J: TRBJ2-5
V: TRBV29-1
D: TRBD1
CDR3: CSARQGGETQYF
DNA: TGCAGCGCCCGACAGGGCGGGGAGACCCAGTACTTC

size: once
J: TRBJ1-5
V: TRBV2
D: NA
CDR3: CASREGQGHSNQPQHF
DNA: TGTGCCAGCAGAGAAGGCCAGGGGCATAGCAATCAGCCCCAGCATTTT

size: NA
J: TRBJ2-1
V: TRBV6-4
D: NA
CDR3: CASSIQAGTSYNEQFF
DNA: TGTGCCAGCAGTATTCAGGCGGGGACCTCCTACAATGAGCAGTTCTTC

size: NA
J: TRBJ2-3
V: TRBV28
D: TRBD1
CDR3: CASSFSPTGADTQYF
DNA: TGTGCCAGCAGTTTCAGTCCGACAGGGGCAGATACGCAGTATTTT

size: NA
J: TRBJ2-5
V: TRBV6-5
D: TRBD2
CDR3: CASSPPRGGETQYF
DNA: TGTGCCAGCAGCCCTCCGCGGGGGGGAGAGACCCAGTACTTC

size: NA
J: TRBJ2-2
V: TRBV6-5
D: NA
CDR3: CASTYSDSNTGELFF
DNA: TGTGCCAGCACTTACTCGGACAGCAACACCGGGGAGCTGTTTTTT

size: NA
J: TRBJ2-7
V: TRBV18
D: NA
CDR3: CASSPGSNSYEQYF
DNA: TGTGCCAGCTCACCAGGCTCCAACTCCTACGAGCAGTACTTC

size: NA
J: TRBJ2-2
V: TRBV28
D: NA
CDR3: CASSLWGNTGELFF
DNA: TGTGCCAGCAGTTTATGGGGAAACACCGGGGAGCTGTTTTTT

size: NA
J: TRBJ2-1
V: TRBV5-4
D: TRBD2
CDR3: CASSLWTSGRAYNEQFF
DNA: TGTGCCAGCAGCCTGTGGACTAGCGGGCGAGCCTACAATGAGCAGTTCTTC

size: once
J: TRBJ1-4
V: TRBV28
D: NA
CDR3: CASSPAREKLFF
DNA: TGTGCCAGCAGTCCGGCGCGGGAAAAACTGTTTTTT

size: NA
J: TRBJ2-1
V: TRBV28
D: TRBD1
CDR3: CASSPTGGNEQFF
DNA: TGTGCCAGCAGTCCGACAGGGGGGAATGAGCAGTTCTTC

size: NA
J: TRBJ2-5
V: TRBV15
D: NA
CDR3: CATSREVQETQYF
DNA: TGTGCCACCAGCAGAGAGGTCCAAGAGACCCAGTACTTC

size: NA
J: TRBJ2-1
V: TRBV7-6
D: TRBD2
CDR3: CASSQTSGSAMYNEQFF
DNA: TGTGCCAGCAGCCAGACTAGCGGGAGTGCTATGTACAATGAGCAGTTCTTC

size: NA
J: TRBJ1-1
V: TRBV11-2
D: NA
CDR3: CASSLEWARGTEAFF
DNA: TGTGCCAGCAGCTTAGAATGGGCGCGGGGCACTGAAGCTTTCTTT

size: NA
J: TRBJ2-3
V: TRBV20-1
D: NA
CDR3: CSARGPDTQYF
DNA: TGCAGTGCTAGAGGCCCAGATACGCAGTATTTT

size: NA
J: TRBJ1-2
V: TRBV15
D: TRBD1
CDR3: CATSRQQGADYGYTF
DNA: TGTGCCACCAGCAGACAACAGGGGGCCGACTATGGCTACACCTTC

size: NA
J: TRBJ2-6
V: TRBV14
D: NA
CDR3: CASSQGQGLTGANVLTF
DNA: TGTGCCAGCAGCCAAGGCCAGGGGCTCACTGGGGCCAACGTCCTGACTTTC

size: once
J: TRBJ1-5
V: TRBV2
D: NA
CDR3: CASSGPGGAQHF
DNA: TGTGCCAGCAGTGGGCCGGGGGGAGCCCAGCATTTT

size: NA
J: TRBJ1-2
V: TRBV6-1
D: TRBD1
CDR3: CASTRTGNNYGYTF
DNA: TGTGCCAGCACCAGGACAGGGAATAACTATGGCTACACCTTC

size: NA
J: TRBJ1-6
V: TRBV5-1
D: NA
CDR3: CASSLDSSYNSPLHF
DNA: TGCGCCAGCAGCTTGGATAGCTCCTATAATTCACCCCTCCACTTT

size: NA
J: TRBJ1-6
V: TRBV7-9
D: NA
CDR3: CASTSDRGPNSPLHF
DNA: TGTGCCAGCACCTCAGACCGGGGTCCTAATTCACCCCTCCACTTT

size: NA
J: TRBJ2-7
V: TRBV5-4
D: TRBD2
CDR3: CASSPGGGRGEQYF
DNA: TGTGCCAGCAGCCCGGGGGGGGGAAGAGGCGAGCAGTACTTC

size: NA
J: TRBJ1-2
V: TRBV28
D: NA
CDR3: CASSIRGLGGYTF
DNA: TGTGCCAGCAGTATCAGGGGTTTGGGTGGCTACACCTTC

size: NA
J: TRBJ1-4
V: TRBV7-2
D: NA
CDR3: CASSLGGGEKLFF
DNA: TGTGCCAGCAGCTTAGGCGGGGGTGAAAAACTGTTTTTT

size: NA
J: TRBJ2-6
V: TRBV4-1
D: NA
CDR3: CASSQKLQGAGANVLTF
DNA: TGCGCCAGCAGCCAAAAGTTACAGGGCGCTGGGGCCAACGTCCTGACTTTC

size: NA
J: TRBJ1-1
V: TRBV13
D: NA
CDR3: CASSLLGDLVVFF
DNA: TGTGCCAGCAGCTTACTTGGGGACTTAGTGGTTTTCTTT

size: NA
J: TRBJ2-5
V: TRBV28
D: NA
CDR3: CASSGPQAVLGETQYF
DNA: TGTGCCAGCAGCGGGCCCCAGGCCGTACTTGGAGAGACCCAGTACTTC

size: NA
J: TRBJ1-2
V: TRBV2
D: NA
CDR3: CASSEIGYRNYGYTF
DNA: TGTGCCAGCAGTGAAATCGGCTACAGGAACTATGGCTACACCTTC

size: NA
J: TRBJ1-6
V: TRBV6-6
D: NA
CDR3: CASNIPTRSDPF
DNA: TGTGCCAGCAACATACCGACCAGGTCGGACCCCTTT

size: NA
J: TRBJ2-7
V: TRBV27
D: NA
CDR3: CASSLRRDDPYEQYF
DNA: TGTGCCAGCAGTTTAAGGCGGGACGACCCCTACGAGCAGTACTTC

size: NA
J: TRBJ2-1
V: TRBV29-1
D: TRBD2
CDR3: CSVELAGGFPGHEQFF
DNA: TGCAGCGTTGAGCTAGCGGGAGGGTTTCCGGGTCATGAGCAGTTCTTC

size: NA
J: TRBJ1-1
V: TRBV6-5
D: NA
CDR3: CASSYSTANTEAFF
DNA: TGTGCCAGCAGTTACTCAACAGCGAACACTGAAGCTTTCTTT

size: NA
J: TRBJ2-7
V: TRBV4-3
D: TRBD1
CDR3: CASSQPGPGTDNYEQYF
DNA: TGCGCCAGCAGCCAACCGGGGCCCGGGACAGATAACTACGAGCAGTACTTC

size: NA
J: TRBJ1-4
V: TRBV2
D: TRBD1
CDR3: CASLQSTGGSEKLFF
DNA: TGTGCCAGCCTCCAATCGACAGGGGGATCTGAAAAACTGTTTTTT

size: NA
J: TRBJ2-6
V: TRBV29-1
D: NA
CDR3: CSVEASGSGANVLTF
DNA: TGCAGCGTTGAAGCTTCCGGGTCTGGGGCCAACGTCCTGACTTTC

size: NA
J: TRBJ2-7
V: TRBV4-1
D: TRBD2
CDR3: CASSQVAGLSYEQYF
DNA: TGCGCCAGCAGCCAAGTAGCGGGGCTATCCTACGAGCAGTACTTC

size: NA
J: TRBJ2-7
V: TRBV7-2
D: TRBD2
CDR3: CASSLEGLAGTEQYF
DNA: TGTGCCAGCAGCTTAGAGGGACTAGCGGGAACCGAGCAGTACTTC

size: NA
J: TRBJ1-1
V: TRBV7-2
D: TRBD1
CDR3: CASSSGTGQNEAFF
DNA: TGTGCCAGCAGTTCCGGGACAGGTCAAAACGAAGCTTTCTTT

size: NA
J: TRBJ1-6
V: TRBV2
D: NA
CDR3: CASNRGEVGSPLHF
DNA: TGTGCCAGCAACCGCGGAGAAGTTGGGTCACCCCTCCACTTT

size: NA
J: TRBJ2-2
V: TRBV7-6
D: NA
CDR3: CASSLAFGGELFF
DNA: TGTGCCAGCAGCTTAGCGTTCGGCGGGGAGCTGTTTTTT

size: once
J: TRBJ2-1
V: TRBV12-5
D: NA
CDR3: CASGLVPPNNEQFF
DNA: TGTGCTAGTGGTTTGGTACCTCCTAACAATGAGCAGTTCTTC

size: NA
J: TRBJ2-2
V: TRBV2
D: TRBD2
CDR3: CASSEGLATGELFF
DNA: TGTGCCAGCAGTGAGGGACTAGCTACCGGGGAGCTGTTTTTT

size: NA
J: TRBJ1-4
V: TRBV5-4
D: TRBD1
CDR3: CASSPGQRNEKLFF
DNA: TGTGCCAGCAGCCCGGGACAGAGGAATGAAAAACTGTTTTTT

size: NA
J: TRBJ2-7
V: TRBV13
D: NA
CDR3: CASSMRLGTREQYF
DNA: TGTGCCAGCAGCATGAGACTAGGGACGCGGGAGCAGTACTTC

size: NA
J: TRBJ1-3
V: TRBV19
D: NA
CDR3: CASSEGPGTGNTIYF
DNA: TGTGCCAGTAGTGAGGGGCCGGGCACTGGAAACACCATATATTTT

size: once
J: TRBJ2-7
V: TRBV11-3
D: TRBD1
CDR3: CASSTRQGEQYF
DNA: TGTGCCAGCAGCACCAGACAGGGGGAGCAGTACTTC

size: NA
J: TRBJ2-7
V: TRBV5-6
D: NA
CDR3: CASSSLLSRYEQYF
DNA: TGTGCCAGCAGCTCGCTCCTGTCACGATACGAGCAGTACTTC

size: NA
J: TRBJ1-3
V: TRBV27
D: TRBD1
CDR3: CASSANVQGASSGNTIYF
DNA: TGTGCCAGCAGTGCAAACGTACAGGGGGCTAGCTCTGGAAACACCATATATTTT

size: NA
J: TRBJ2-5
V: TRBV11-1
D: NA
CDR3: CASSLNSHGTSASGETQYF
DNA: TGTGCCAGCAGCTTAAACAGCCATGGGACTTCCGCCTCGGGGGAGACCCAGTACTTC

size: NA
J: TRBJ1-1
V: TRBV14
D: TRBD1
CDR3: CASSQGTGWDTEAFF
DNA: TGTGCCAGCAGCCAAGGGACAGGGTGGGACACTGAAGCTTTCTTT